This TCR beta chain emerged from a study of Ad26.COV2.S vaccination and SARS-CoV-2 variants. Notes on this clone: The antigen remains undetermined.

The table came from immunoSEQ multiplex PCR; TCRdb's copy has only in-frame clones and leaves some out. The sample has about 350,000 clones; 92% are singletons. The study, taken as a whole, reports: Those who received vaccine or placebo ended up with similar non-spike TCR breadth. It was vaccine recipients, not placebo recipients, who had the higher spike-specific TCR breadth. Analytic work on TCR breadth and depth might have understated the full extent of total T cell responses.

Trimming took 0 bases from V and 4 from J, leaving 10 bases between them. The V gene's germline CDR1 is SGDLS and CDR2 YYNGEE. The CDR3 consists of 14 residues. The chain combines TRBV9 with TRBJ1-2, with D hard to call. The source was peripheral blood, collected after recovery from COVID-19. This TCR was sampled from a human donor who had recovered from COVID-19. The CDR3 DNA sequence: TGTGCCAGCAGCGTAGGTCGGCATACCTATGGCTACACCTTC. Translating gives CASSVGRHTYGYTF.